This T cell receptor (beta chain) was obtained from a study of blood T cell repertoires in COVID-19. Across the study: Acute and convalescent COVID-19 specimens originated in the United States, Italy and Spain.

Germline trimming cut 6 bases from V and 4 bases from J; bases unmatched to any gene: 4. Germline assignment: CDR1 LGHDT and CDR2 YNNKEL (reference sequence). The CDR3 is made up of 13 amino acids. As processed by the authors: Counts of nucleated cells, estimated from reference gene primer amplification, were obtained. Sequencing used immunoSEQ multiplex PCR; TCRdb keeps in-frame clones, though not all of them. That table supplies the V and J calls and clone size; D and trimming were determined from the DNA. The sample holds under 140,000 clones, 88% seen once. Sequencing was carried out using peripheral blood. J is TRBJ1-1 and V is TRBV3-1 (or the pseudogene TRBV3-2), with 8 bases matching TRBD1. The clonotype was recovered from a woman aged 50 to 60 with acute or convalescent COVID-19. CDR3 coding DNA: TGTGCCAGCAGAAAAACAGGGGGCACTGAAGCTTTCTTT. It codes for CASRKTGGTEAFF.